The rows below give T cell receptor beta chains drawn from one sample of a study of T-cell memory formation after mild COVID-19. One entry per CDR3 protein results from TCRdb running MiXCR on the 5' RACE reads. The data hold some 180,000 distinct CDR3 sequences, with about a fifth observed a single time. Sample: PBMCs or a T cell subset sorted from them (not recorded which). These receptors originate from a young man who had mild COVID-19 (a few samples of this study predate the infection). Cell type and time point are not known. The CDR3 runs from the conserved cysteine through the conserved F or W. Fields, in order: CDR3 DNA, CDR3 protein, V gene, D gene, clone size, J gene. D genes are given only for firm matches. Some rows mark clone size as missing; the rest say once, few, many or name a class of expanded clone.

CDR3 DNA: TGTGCCAGCAGCCGAAGCGGGGCAGATACGCAGTATTTT; CDR3 protein: CASSRSGADTQYF; V gene: TRBV3-1; D gene: TRBD2; clone size: many; J gene: TRBJ2-3
CDR3 DNA: TGTGCCAGCACCCAAGGGGGGGGCTCTACCTACGAGCAGTACTTC; CDR3 protein: CASTQGGGSTYEQYF; V gene: TRBV7-2; D gene: .; clone size: .; J gene: TRBJ2-7
CDR3 DNA: TGTGCCAGCAGCAATCTTACCGGGGAGCTGTTTTTT; CDR3 protein: CASSNLTGELFF; V gene: TRBV7-8; D gene: .; clone size: few; J gene: TRBJ2-2
CDR3 DNA: TGCGCCAGCAGCTTGGGTGCGAGTAACACCGGGGAGCTGTTTTTT; CDR3 protein: CASSLGASNTGELFF; V gene: TRBV5-1; D gene: .; clone size: many; J gene: TRBJ2-2
CDR3 DNA: TGTGCCAGCAGTTACATCCAGCGATTCCCCACAATGAACACTGAAGCTTTCTTT; CDR3 protein: CASSYIQRFPTMNTEAFF; V gene: TRBV6-2/TRBV6-3; D gene: .; clone size: .; J gene: TRBJ1-1
CDR3 DNA: TGTGCCAGCTCAGAACAACAGGGAAGCTCCTATAATTCACCCCTCCACTTT; CDR3 protein: CASSEQQGSSYNSPLHF; V gene: TRBV18; D gene: .; clone size: few; J gene: TRBJ1-6
CDR3 DNA: TGCAGTGCTAGAATCAGGGGGGTGAACACTGAAGCTTTCTTT; CDR3 protein: CSARIRGVNTEAFF; V gene: TRBV20-1; D gene: TRBD1; clone size: .; J gene: TRBJ1-1
CDR3 DNA: TGTGCCAGCAGTTTAGACATCTATGGCTACACCTTC; CDR3 protein: CASSLDIYGYTF; V gene: TRBV12-3/TRBV12-4; D gene: .; clone size: few; J gene: TRBJ1-2
CDR3 DNA: TGTGCCAGCAGCCCGACAGGGAACTATGGCTACACCTTC; CDR3 protein: CASSPTGNYGYTF; V gene: TRBV12-3/TRBV12-4; D gene: TRBD1; clone size: few; J gene: TRBJ1-2
CDR3 DNA: TGTGCCACCAGTGATTCGGGAGGGGATGAGCAGTTCTTC; CDR3 protein: CATSDSGGDEQFF; V gene: TRBV24-1; D gene: TRBD2; clone size: .; J gene: TRBJ2-1
CDR3 DNA: TGTGCCAGCTTTTCTCAGCGGGGGGCGTGGGATACGCAGTATTTT; CDR3 protein: CASFSQRGAWDTQYF; V gene: TRBV7-9; D gene: TRBD2; clone size: .; J gene: TRBJ2-3
CDR3 DNA: TGTGCCAGCAGCCGAACTCGGGGAGGGGGCGGAGTTGGCTACACCTTC; CDR3 protein: CASSRTRGGGGVGYTF; V gene: TRBV7-9; D gene: TRBD1; clone size: few; J gene: TRBJ1-2
CDR3 DNA: TGTGCCAGCACCCCAATCACTGAAGCTTTCTTT; CDR3 protein: CASTPITEAFF; V gene: TRBV12-3/TRBV12-4; D gene: .; clone size: .; J gene: TRBJ1-1
CDR3 DNA: TGTGCCAGCAGCCAGGCGACAGGGGTAGGGCAGCCCCAGCATTTT; CDR3 protein: CASSQATGVGQPQHF; V gene: TRBV3-1; D gene: TRBD1; clone size: few; J gene: TRBJ1-5
CDR3 DNA: TGTGCCAGCAGTTTAGGGACAGCGCCTACCTTC; CDR3 protein: CASSLGTAPTF; V gene: TRBV28; D gene: TRBD1; clone size: .; J gene: TRBJ1-2
CDR3 DNA: TGCAGTGCCAATTTAGATCACAATGAGCAGTTCTTC; CDR3 protein: CSANLDHNEQFF; V gene: TRBV20-1; D gene: .; clone size: few; J gene: TRBJ2-1
CDR3 DNA: TGTGCCAGCAGTGAATTTGACTCTGGGGCCAACGTCCTGACTTTC; CDR3 protein: CASSEFDSGANVLTF; V gene: TRBV25-1; D gene: .; clone size: .; J gene: TRBJ2-6
CDR3 DNA: TGTGCCAGCAGTTTATCCCGGACAGGGGGCTATGGCTACACCTTC; CDR3 protein: CASSLSRTGGYGYTF; V gene: TRBV28; D gene: TRBD1; clone size: .; J gene: TRBJ1-2
CDR3 DNA: TGTGCCAGCAGCTTGGACAGGGGAGTCGATAATTCACCCCTCCACTTT; CDR3 protein: CASSLDRGVDNSPLHF; V gene: TRBV7-2; D gene: TRBD1; clone size: .; J gene: TRBJ1-6
CDR3 DNA: TGTGCCAGCAGTTTCCAGGTTTCGGGGACCCAGTACTTC; CDR3 protein: CASSFQVSGTQYF; V gene: TRBV28; D gene: .; clone size: .; J gene: TRBJ2-5